This T cell receptor (beta chain) was found in a study of tumor-infiltrating lymphocytes in primary liver carcinoma. Findings and caveats of the study: For tumor-adjacent and tumor-blood pairs, overlap was less than that seen for tumor region pairs.

Germline V gene lookup returns CDR1 MGHRA and CDR2 YSYEKL. This CDR3 has 14 amino acids. Using a constant-region primer together with ProtoScript II reverse transcriptase, TCR beta cDNA was made from about 490 ng of total RNA. What produced the TCR beta libraries was three nested multiplex PCR rounds using slightly modified ARM-PCR. A C-beta reverse primer was combined with TRBV1-TRBV30 forward primers in the first two PCR rounds, and each round had 10 cycles. MiXCR was run by TCRdb on the multiplex PCR reads, yielding one entry per CDR3 protein. The sample lists 95,000 to 150,000 distinct CDR3 sequences; roughly 69% were seen once. Taking about 19-31 mg of unsorted bulk tissue, the authors co-extracted RNA and DNA. Patients underwent resection of primary liver carcinoma. Separate regions, five per tumor, were sampled. A note on this clonotype: The antigen is unknown. This may come from a read error, since a much larger clone is one base off.

The TCR comes from a woman between 55 and 75 years old with primary liver carcinoma and hepatitis B virus infection. The sequenced sample was liver tumor tissue from sampling region 1. Subset indicated: tumor region T1, superior pole. The chain combines TRBV4-1 with TRBJ2-7; D is uncertain. The CDR3 region is CTSSQDLLGYEQYF. DNA of the CDR3: TGCACCAGCAGCCAAGATTTGTTGGGCTACGAGCAGTACTTC.